This is a list of T cell receptor beta chains from one sample in a study of blood T cell repertoires in COVID-19. TCRdb's copy holds only in-frame clones and misses some; the assay was immunoSEQ multiplex PCR. The sample yields about 480,000 clones, about 89% seen once. The specimen sequenced was peripheral blood. The receptors shown here come from a woman aged 45 to 65 with COVID-19, enrolled during active disease. CDR3s include the opening cysteine and the closing phenylalanine or tryptophan. The D gene is left open where the match is weak. Size values are once, few and many counts, or a class for expanded clones, and some rows have none.

>TRBJ1-1|TRBV7-3|NA|NA
CASSLIAGLGGALNTEAFF
TGTGCCAGCAGCTTAATTGCGGGACTTGGAGGGGCACTGAACACTGAAGCTTTCTTT
>TRBJ1-1|TRBV30|NA|NA
CAWSRVFDTEAFF
TGTGCCTGGAGCCGGGTCTTTGACACTGAAGCTTTCTTT
>TRBJ1-5|TRBV7-2|NA|TRBD1
CASSLTGGFAQPQHF
TGTGCCAGCAGCCTGACAGGGGGGTTTGCTCAGCCCCAGCATTTT
>TRBJ1-6|TRBV3-1/TRBV3-2|NA|NA
CASSQGGRGNSPLHF
TGTGCCAGCAGCCAAGGCGGCCGAGGCAATTCACCCCTCCACTTT
>TRBJ2-5|TRBV30|NA|TRBD2
CAWSRTSAPGETQYF
TGTGCCTGGAGCCGAACTAGCGCCCCAGGCGAGACCCAGTACTTC
>TRBJ1-2|TRBV19|NA|TRBD1
CASTAGQGYGYTF
TGTGCCAGTACCGCGGGACAGGGGTATGGCTACACCTTC
>TRBJ2-7|TRBV3-1/TRBV3-2|NA|NA
CASSRQSLNYEQYF
TGTGCCAGCTCAAGACAGAGCCTTAATTACGAGCAGTACTTC
>TRBJ1-2|TRBV24-1|NA|NA
CATSDMAGGGYTF
TGTGCCACCAGTGATATGGCAGGTGGGGGCTACACCTTC
>TRBJ2-7|TRBV30|NA|NA
CASSGLAYEQYF
TGTGCCTCTTCAGGGTTAGCCTACGAGCAGTACTTC
>TRBJ2-5|TRBV6-2/TRBV6-3|once|TRBD2
CASSYSTSTSGYQETQYF
TGTGCCAGCAGTTACTCCACCTCGACTAGCGGCTACCAAGAGACCCAGTACTTC
>TRBJ2-5|TRBV5-1|NA|NA
CAPLVVRGFYGKETQYF
TGCGCCCCCTTGGTGGTCCGGGGATTTTATGGGAAAGAGACCCAGTACTTC
>TRBJ1-1|TRBV11-2|NA|TRBD1
CASRLPGQTLNTEAFF
TGTGCCAGCAGACTACCGGGACAGACTCTGAACACTGAAGCTTTCTTT
>TRBJ1-6|TRBV4-2|NA|NA
CASSQDGEADSPLHF
TGTGCCAGCAGCCAAGATGGGGAGGCGGATTCACCCCTCCACTTT
>TRBJ1-2|TRBV4-2|NA|TRBD1
CASSQENRQGTYGYTF
TGTGCCAGCAGCCAAGAGAACCGACAGGGAACATATGGCTACACCTTC
>TRBJ1-5|TRBV27|NA|NA
CASSETFSNQPQHF
TGTGCCAGCAGTGAGACATTTAGCAATCAGCCCCAGCATTTT
>TRBJ2-7|TRBV2|NA|TRBD1
CASSEWTGGDYEQYF
TGTGCCAGCAGTGAATGGACAGGGGGCGATTACGAGCAGTACTTC
>TRBJ2-7|TRBV12-5|NA|TRBD1
CASGPGQGELGEQYF
TGTGCTAGTGGTCCGGGACAGGGAGAGCTCGGCGAGCAGTACTTC
>TRBJ2-2|TRBV14|NA|NA
CASSQVPGTNTGELFF
TGTGCCAGCAGCCAAGTACCAGGGACAAACACCGGGGAGCTGTTTTTT
>TRBJ1-2|TRBV27|NA|TRBD1
CASSLGGTAHYGYTF
TGTGCCAGCAGTTTAGGGGGGACAGCCCACTATGGCTACACCTTC
>TRBJ1-1|TRBV5-4|NA|NA
CASSLPQGPEAFF
TGTGCCAGCAGCTTGCCCCAGGGGCCTGAAGCTTTCTTT
>TRBJ1-2|TRBV25-1|NA|NA
CASSPGGAYGYTF
TGTGCCAGCAGCCCCGGAGGGGCGTATGGCTACACCTTC
>TRBJ1-2|TRBV21-1|NA|NA
CASSKDRDCYGYTF
TGTGCCAGCAGCAAAGATCGGGACTGCTATGGCTACACCTTC
>TRBJ1-1|TRBV5-1|NA|NA
CASSLGWGQVLNTEAFF
TGCGCCAGCAGCTTAGGTTGGGGGCAAGTATTGAACACTGAAGCTTTCTTT
>TRBJ2-2|TRBV6-1|NA|TRBD2
CASSDRLAGGFSNTGELFF
TGTGCCAGCAGTGATAGGCTAGCGGGGGGGTTTTCGAACACCGGGGAGCTGTTTTTT
>TRBJ1-2|TRBV2|few|NA
CASSGEGEDGYTF
TGTGCCAGCAGTGGAGAGGGTGAAGACGGCTACACCTTC
>TRBJ1-2|TRBV5-1|NA|NA
CASSLGSANYGYTF
TGCGCCAGCAGCTTGGGCAGCGCGAACTATGGCTACACCTTC
>TRBJ1-5|TRBV6-4|once|NA
CASSPTDSSNQPQHF
TGTGCCAGCAGCCCCACCGACAGTTCCAATCAGCCCCAGCATTTT
>TRBJ1-3|TRBV2|NA|TRBD1
CASIDRASGNTIYF
TGTGCCAGCATTGACAGGGCTTCTGGAAACACCATATATTTT
>TRBJ2-7|TRBV12-5|NA|TRBD1
CASGLGQGGAYEQYF
TGTGCTAGTGGTTTGGGACAGGGGGGAGCCTACGAGCAGTACTTC